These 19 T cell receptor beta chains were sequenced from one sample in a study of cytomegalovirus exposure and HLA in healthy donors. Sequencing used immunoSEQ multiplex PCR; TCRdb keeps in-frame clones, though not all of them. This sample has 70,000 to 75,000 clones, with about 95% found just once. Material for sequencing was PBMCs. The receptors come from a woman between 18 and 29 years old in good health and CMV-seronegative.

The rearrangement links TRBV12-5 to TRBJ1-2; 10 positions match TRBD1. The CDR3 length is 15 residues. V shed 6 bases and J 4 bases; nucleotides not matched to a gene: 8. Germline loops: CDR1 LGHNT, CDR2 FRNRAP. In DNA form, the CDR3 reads TGTGCTAGTGGACAGGGGGGACAGGGGAGCTATGGCTACACCTTC. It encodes CASGQGGQGSYGYTF. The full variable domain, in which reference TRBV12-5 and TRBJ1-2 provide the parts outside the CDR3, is DARVTQTPRHKVTEMGQEVTMRCQPILGHNTVFWYRQTMMQGLELLAYFRNRAPLDDSGMPKDRFSAEMPDATLATLKIQPSEPRDSAVYFCASGQGGQGSYGYTFGSGTRLTVV.

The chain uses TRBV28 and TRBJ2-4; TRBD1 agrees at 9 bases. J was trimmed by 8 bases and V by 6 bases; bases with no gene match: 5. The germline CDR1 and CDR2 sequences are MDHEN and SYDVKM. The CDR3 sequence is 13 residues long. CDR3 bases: TGTGCCAGCAGGGGACAGGGAATATACATTCAGTACTTC. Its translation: CASRGQGIYIQYF.

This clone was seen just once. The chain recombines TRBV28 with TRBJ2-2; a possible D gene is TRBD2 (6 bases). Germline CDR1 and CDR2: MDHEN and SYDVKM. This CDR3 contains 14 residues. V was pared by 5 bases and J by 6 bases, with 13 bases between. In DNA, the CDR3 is TGTGCCAGCAGTCGGGACTTCGACCCCGGGGAGCTGTTTTTT. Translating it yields CASSRDFDPGELFF.

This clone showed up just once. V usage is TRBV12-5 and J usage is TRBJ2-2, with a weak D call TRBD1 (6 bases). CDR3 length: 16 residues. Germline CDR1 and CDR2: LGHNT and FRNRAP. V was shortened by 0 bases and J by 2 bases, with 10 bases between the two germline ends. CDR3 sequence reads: CASGLVLGTNTGELFF. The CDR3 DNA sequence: TGTGCTAGTGGTTTGGTCTTAGGGACAAACACCGGGGAGCTGTTTTTT.

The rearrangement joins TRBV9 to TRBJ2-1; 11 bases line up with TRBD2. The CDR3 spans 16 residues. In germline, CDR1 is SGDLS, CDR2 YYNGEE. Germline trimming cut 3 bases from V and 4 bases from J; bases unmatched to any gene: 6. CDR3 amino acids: CASSGSGGGQYNEQFF. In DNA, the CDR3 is TGTGCCAGCAGCGGTAGCGGGGGGGGACAATACAATGAGCAGTTCTTC.

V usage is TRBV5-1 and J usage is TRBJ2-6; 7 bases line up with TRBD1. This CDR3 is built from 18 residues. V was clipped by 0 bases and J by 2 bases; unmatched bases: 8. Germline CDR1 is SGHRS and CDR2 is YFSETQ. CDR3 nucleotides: TGCGCCAGCAGCTTGGGAGGGGCAGGGGGAACTGGGGCCAACGTCCTGACTTTC. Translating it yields CASSLGGAGGTGANVLTF.

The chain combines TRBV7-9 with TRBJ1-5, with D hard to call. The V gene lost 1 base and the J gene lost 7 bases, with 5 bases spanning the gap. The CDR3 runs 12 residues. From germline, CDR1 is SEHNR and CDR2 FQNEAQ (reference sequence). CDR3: CASSLGEQPQHF. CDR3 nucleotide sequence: TGTGCCAGCAGCTTAGGAGAGCAGCCCCAGCATTTT.

The CDR3 region is CASSQTSYSTDTQYF. As DNA, the CDR3 is TGTGCCAGCAGCCAGACAAGTTACAGCACAGATACGCAGTATTTT. The V and J genes are TRBV27 and TRBJ2-3; D not certain. Trimming left V 6 bases short and J 0 bases short, with 13 bases between. This CDR3 comprises 15 residues. Germline lookup yields CDR1 MNHEY and CDR2 SMNVEV (reference sequence).

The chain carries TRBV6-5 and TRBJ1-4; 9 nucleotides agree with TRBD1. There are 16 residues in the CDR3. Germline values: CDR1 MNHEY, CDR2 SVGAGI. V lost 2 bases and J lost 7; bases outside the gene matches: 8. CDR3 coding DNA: TGTGCCAGCAGTTACAACTCCGACAGGGGGGGTGAAAAACTGTTTTTT. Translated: CASSYNSDRGGEKLFF.

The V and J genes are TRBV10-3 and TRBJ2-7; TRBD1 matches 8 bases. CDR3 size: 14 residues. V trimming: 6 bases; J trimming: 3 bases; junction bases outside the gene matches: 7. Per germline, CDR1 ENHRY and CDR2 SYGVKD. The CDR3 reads CAISPTGEGYEQYF. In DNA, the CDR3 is TGTGCCATCAGCCCGACAGGGGAAGGCTACGAGCAGTACTTC.

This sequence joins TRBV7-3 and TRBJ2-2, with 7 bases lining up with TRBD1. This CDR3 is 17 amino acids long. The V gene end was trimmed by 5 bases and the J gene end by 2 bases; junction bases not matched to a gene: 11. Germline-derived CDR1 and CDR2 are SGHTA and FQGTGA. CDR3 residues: CASSPNSGTENTGELFF. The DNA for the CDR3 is TGTGCCAGCAGCCCCAACTCCGGGACAGAAAACACCGGGGAGCTGTTTTTT.

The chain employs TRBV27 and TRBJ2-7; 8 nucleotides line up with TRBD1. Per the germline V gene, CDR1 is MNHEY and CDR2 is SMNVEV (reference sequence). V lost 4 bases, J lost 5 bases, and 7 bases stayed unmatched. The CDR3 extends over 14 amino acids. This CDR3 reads CASSSSRQGNEQYF. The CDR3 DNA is TGTGCCAGCAGTTCGTCCAGACAGGGGAACGAGCAGTACTTC.

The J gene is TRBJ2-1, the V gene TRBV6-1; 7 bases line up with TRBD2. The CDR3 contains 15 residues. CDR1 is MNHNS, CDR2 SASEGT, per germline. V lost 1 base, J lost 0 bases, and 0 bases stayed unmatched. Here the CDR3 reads CASSEGDYSYNEQFF. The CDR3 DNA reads TGTGCCAGCAGTGAAGGGGACTACTCCTACAATGAGCAGTTCTTC.

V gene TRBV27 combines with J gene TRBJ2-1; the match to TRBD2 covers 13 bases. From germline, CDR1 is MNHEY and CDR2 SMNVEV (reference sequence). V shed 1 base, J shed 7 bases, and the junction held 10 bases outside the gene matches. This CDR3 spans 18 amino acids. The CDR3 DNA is TGTGCCAGCAGTTTATTGACGGGGACTAGCGGGACGGCGAATGAGCAGTTCTTC. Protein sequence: CASSLLTGTSGTANEQFF.

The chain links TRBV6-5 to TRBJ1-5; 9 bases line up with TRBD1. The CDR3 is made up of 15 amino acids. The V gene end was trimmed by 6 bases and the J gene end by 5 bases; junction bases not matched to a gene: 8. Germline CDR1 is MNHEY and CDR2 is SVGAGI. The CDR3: CASSPTGGVYQPQHF. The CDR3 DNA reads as TGTGCCAGCAGCCCCACAGGGGGCGTCTATCAGCCCCAGCATTTT.

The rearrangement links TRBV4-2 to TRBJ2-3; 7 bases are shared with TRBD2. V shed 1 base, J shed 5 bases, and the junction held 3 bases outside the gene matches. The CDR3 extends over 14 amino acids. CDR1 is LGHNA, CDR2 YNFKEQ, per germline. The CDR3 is CASSQGGGRDTQYF. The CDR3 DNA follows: TGTGCCAGCAGCCAAGGCGGGGGAAGAGATACGCAGTATTTT.

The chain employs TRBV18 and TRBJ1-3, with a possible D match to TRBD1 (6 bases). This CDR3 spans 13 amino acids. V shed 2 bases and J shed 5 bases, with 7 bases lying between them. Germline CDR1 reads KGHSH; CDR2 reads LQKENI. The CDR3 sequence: CASSPTGRNTIYF. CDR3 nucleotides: TGTGCCAGCTCACCAACAGGGCGAAACACCATATATTTT.

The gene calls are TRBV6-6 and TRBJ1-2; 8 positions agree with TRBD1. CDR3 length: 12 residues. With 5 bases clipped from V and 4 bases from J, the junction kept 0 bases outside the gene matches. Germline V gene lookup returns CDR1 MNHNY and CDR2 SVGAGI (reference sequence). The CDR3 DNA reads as TGTGCCAGCAGTACAGGGGGCTATGGCTACACCTTC. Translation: CASSTGGYGYTF.

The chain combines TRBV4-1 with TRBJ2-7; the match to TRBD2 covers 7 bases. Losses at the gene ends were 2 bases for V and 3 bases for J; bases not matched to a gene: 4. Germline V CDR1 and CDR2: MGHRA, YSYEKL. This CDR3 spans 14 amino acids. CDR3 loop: CASSQLWTSYEQYF. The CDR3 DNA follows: TGCGCCAGCAGCCAACTATGGACTAGCTACGAGCAGTACTTC.